These T cell receptor beta chains were read from a single sample in a study of T cells in Graves' hyperthyroidism and ophthalmopathy. In TCRdb, the multiplex PCR reads were re-called with MiXCR into one record per CDR3 protein. The data show approximately 98,000 distinct CDR3 sequences, with roughly 40% seen just once and about 10% held by the top ten. Sequencing was performed on peripheral blood or thyroid tissue (not recorded which). Receptors were obtained from a woman aged 25 to 39 with Graves' hyperthyroidism. The CDR3 runs from the conserved cysteine through the conserved F or W. The D gene is left open where the match is weak. For some rows the clone size is stated as once, few or many, or as a class when expanded; others skip it.

D gene	V gene	clone size	J gene	CDR3 protein	CDR3 DNA
.	TRBV20-1	many	TRBJ1-3	CSARDQRGGQGNTIYF	TGCAGTGCTAGAGATCAAAGGGGCGGACAAGGAAACACCATATATTTT
.	TRBV19	few	TRBJ1-2	CASSEWTVATNYGYTF	TGTGCCAGTAGTGAATGGACAGTCGCTACTAACTATGGCTACACCTTC
.	TRBV7-2	.	TRBJ1-5	CASSTTGQPQHF	TGTGCCAGCAGCACGACTGGGCAGCCCCAGCATTTT
.	TRBV19	once	TRBJ1-5	CASSRELNSNQPQHF	TGTGCCAGTAGCCGCGAGCTTAATAGCAATCAGCCCCAGCATTTT
.	TRBV15	once	TRBJ1-4	CATSSQGATNEKLFF	TGTGCCACCAGCAGCCAAGGGGCAACTAATGAAAAACTGTTTTTT
.	TRBV29-1	.	TRBJ2-7	CSVEVPGAPYEQYF	TGCAGCGTTGAAGTCCCAGGGGCACCCTACGAGCAGTACTTC
.	TRBV28	.	TRBJ2-7	CASSLQQGSYEQYF	TGTGCCAGCAGTTTACAACAGGGTTCCTACGAGCAGTACTTC
TRBD2	TRBV24-1	.	TRBJ2-2	CATSATSGSYTGELFF	TGTGCCACCAGTGCGACTAGCGGGAGCTACACCGGGGAGCTGTTTTTT
TRBD1	TRBV7-3	many	TRBJ1-2	CASSTDRGLGYTF	TGTGCCAGCAGCACGGACAGGGGGCTAGGCTACACCTTC
.	TRBV24-1	few	TRBJ2-5	CATSGGGGQYF	TGTGCCACCAGTGGAGGAGGGGGCCAGTACTTC
TRBD2	TRBV9	many	TRBJ2-7	CASSVSSGRYEQYF	TGTGCCAGCAGCGTCTCTAGCGGCCGCTACGAGCAGTACTTC
.	TRBV5-1	many	TRBJ1-5	CASSLGIRQPQHF	TGCGCCAGCAGCTTGGGTATTCGTCAGCCCCAGCATTTT
.	TRBV5-1	many	TRBJ2-7	CASSLDLFYEQYF	TGCGCCAGCAGCTTGGACCTATTCTACGAGCAGTACTTC
TRBD2	TRBV9	.	TRBJ2-7	CASSVPGLAGVEQYF	TGTGCCAGCTCAGTCCCGGGACTAGCGGGAGTCGAGCAGTACTTC
TRBD1	TRBV7-3	.	TRBJ2-3	CASSTTGVTDTQYF	TGTGCCAGCAGCACTACAGGGGTCACAGATACGCAGTATTTT
.	TRBV20-1	.	TRBJ2-5	CSATSGAETQYF	TGCAGTGCTACGTCAGGGGCAGAGACCCAGTACTTC
.	TRBV7-9	many	TRBJ1-2	CASSFEVLFGYTF	TGTGCCAGCAGCTTCGAGGTTTTGTTTGGCTACACCTTC
TRBD1	TRBV4-2	many	TRBJ1-1	CASSQAVGQGNVEAFF	TGTGCCAGCAGCCAAGCAGTAGGACAGGGAAATGTTGAAGCTTTCTTT
TRBD2	TRBV12-3/TRBV12-4	once	TRBJ2-5	CASGDGLAGYQTQYF	TGTGCCAGCGGGGACGGACTAGCGGGTTATCAGACCCAGTACTTC
.	TRBV29-1	.	TRBJ1-2	CSVVDPRGYTF	TGCAGCGTTGTGGATCCCCGTGGCTACACCTTC
.	TRBV9	.	TRBJ2-3	CASSSPSRVSDTQYF	TGTGCCAGCAGCTCGCCGTCGAGGGTTTCAGATACGCAGTATTTT
TRBD2	TRBV10-3	once	TRBJ2-2	CATSDFDLAGSPGKLFF	TGTGCCACCAGTGATTTTGACCTAGCGGGGTCTCCTGGGAAGCTGTTTTTT
.	TRBV12-3/TRBV12-4	.	TRBJ1-5	CASSWPGIQPQHF	TGTGCCAGCAGTTGGCCGGGGATTCAGCCCCAGCATTTT
.	TRBV7-9	.	TRBJ1-4	CASSTKGRANEKLFF	TGTGCCAGCAGCACCAAAGGGAGAGCTAATGAAAAACTGTTTTTT
.	TRBV10-3	many	TRBJ2-6	CAIRSRAGANVLTF	TGTGCCATCAGATCGCGGGCTGGGGCCAACGTCCTGACTTTC
TRBD2	TRBV6-6	.	TRBJ2-5	CASSFGLAGTQYF	TGTGCCAGCAGTTTTGGACTAGCGGGTACCCAGTACTTC
.	TRBV20-1	many	TRBJ2-7	CSAHRTNRRYEQYF	TGCAGTGCCCATCGGACAAACCGACGCTACGAGCAGTACTTC
.	TRBV5-1	many	TRBJ2-5	CASSLAPGKQETQYF	TGCGCCAGCAGCTTGGCCCCAGGGAAACAAGAGACCCAGTACTTC
.	TRBV28	many	TRBJ1-2	CASRPQGNYGYTF	TGTGCCAGCAGACCACAGGGAAACTATGGCTACACCTTC
.	TRBV5-1	many	TRBJ2-3	CASMSGNTDTQYF	TGCGCCAGCATGAGCGGAAACACAGATACGCAGTATTTT
TRBD1	TRBV20-1	.	TRBJ1-5	CSATGTAKNQPQHF	TGCAGTGCTACTGGGACAGCTAAAAATCAGCCCCAGCATTTT
TRBD2	TRBV28	few	TRBJ2-7	CASSLTSGSNEQYF	TGTGCCAGCAGTTTGACTAGCGGGAGCAACGAGCAGTACTTC
.	TRBV7-6	many	TRBJ1-3	CASSLEGYSGNTIYF	TGTGCCAGCAGCTTAGAGGGATACTCTGGAAACACCATATATTTT
.	TRBV20-1	.	TRBJ2-3	CSASGRASGGTDTQYF	TGCAGTGCTAGCGGTCGGGCCTCTGGAGGCACAGATACGCAGTATTTT
.	TRBV5-1	.	TRBJ2-7	CASSLLRGYYEQYF	TGCGCCAGCAGCTTGCTACGGGGGTACTACGAGCAGTACTTC
.	TRBV20-1	.	TRBJ2-7	CSATGSPYKQYF	TGCAGTGCTACTGGGAGCCCCTACAAGCAGTACTTC
TRBD2	TRBV20-1	few	TRBJ2-5	CSAPGLAGGETQYF	TGCAGTGCGCCGGGACTAGCGGGAGGAGAGACCCAGTACTTC
.	TRBV20-1	many	TRBJ2-5	CSARDSPALGETQYF	TGCAGTGCTAGAGATAGTCCTGCTCTCGGAGAGACCCAGTACTTC
.	TRBV10-3	.	TRBJ2-5	CATAGFIQETQYF	TGTGCCACTGCCGGGTTCATTCAAGAGACCCAGTACTTC
.	TRBV11-3	many	TRBJ1-6	CASSLGPESPLHF	TGTGCCAGCAGCTTAGGTCCGGAGTCACCCCTCCACTTT
.	TRBV18	.	TRBJ2-7	CASRQTWRGAYEQYF	TGTGCCAGCCGCCAAACCTGGAGGGGAGCCTACGAGCAGTACTTC
TRBD1	TRBV28	many	TRBJ1-2	CASRQIQGPNIYGYTF	TGTGCCAGCAGGCAAATACAGGGGCCCAATATCTATGGCTACACCTTC
.	TRBV19	many	TRBJ1-3	CASSISGSGNTIYF	TGTGCCAGTAGTATTTCGGGGTCTGGAAACACCATATATTTT
.	TRBV9	few	TRBJ1-2	CASSAGDRGAYGYTF	TGTGCCAGCAGCGCCGGGGACCGAGGAGCGTATGGCTACACCTTC
.	TRBV7-9	many	TRBJ1-5	CASSLATLPQHF	TGTGCCAGCAGCTTAGCTACGCTGCCCCAGCATTTT
TRBD1	TRBV5-5	.	TRBJ1-2	CASSLIDRGFSGNTF	TGTGCCAGCAGCTTGATCGACAGGGGCTTCTCTGGAAACACCTTC
TRBD1	TRBV20-1	many	TRBJ1-5	CSAQTGVENQPQHF	TGCAGTGCGCAGACAGGGGTTGAGAATCAGCCCCAGCATTTT
TRBD1	TRBV7-8	.	TRBJ1-1	CASSSGLGQGGQAFF	TGTGCCAGCAGCTCCGGGCTAGGGCAGGGGGGACAAGCTTTCTTT
.	TRBV7-9	many	TRBJ1-1	CASSFSGDTEAFF	TGTGCCAGCAGCTTTTCGGGGGACACTGAAGCTTTCTTT
TRBD1	TRBV9	.	TRBJ2-7	CAGSVDRVYEQYF	TGTGCCGGCAGCGTAGACAGGGTCTACGAGCAGTACTTC
.	TRBV7-9	.	TRBJ2-5	CASSAPDSQETQYF	TGTGCCAGCAGCGCCCCGGACAGCCAAGAGACCCAGTACTTC
.	TRBV4-1	.	TRBJ1-5	CASSLPPADTHF	TGCGCCAGCAGTCTACCTCCGGCGGACACGCATTTT
.	TRBV20-1	many	TRBJ1-2	CSARDPGVNGYTF	TGCAGTGCTAGAGACCCAGGGGTTAATGGCTACACCTTC
.	TRBV7-2	.	TRBJ1-1	CASSLDRGATSVRNDAAEAFF	TGTGCCAGCAGCCTAGACCGGGGGGCCACCAGCGTACGCAATGACGCGGCTGAAGCTTTCTTT
.	TRBV4-2	many	TRBJ2-7	CASSQRGGSSSEQYF	TGTGCCAGCAGCCAAAGGGGGGGTAGCTCATCCGAGCAGTACTTC
TRBD2	TRBV5-1	many	TRBJ2-7	CASSLGLAGSYEQYF	TGCGCCAGCAGCTTGGGACTAGCGGGATCCTACGAGCAGTACTTC